This T cell receptor (beta chain) was identified during a study of graft-versus-host responses after intestinal transplantation. As to this clone: Its antigen is currently unknown.

TCRdb keeps only in-frame clones here, not all; method: immunoSEQ multiplex PCR. The repertoire includes around 99,000 clones, roughly 91% of them detected once, and 1.5% to 2.5% sits in the top ten. The CDR3 covers 18 residues. Trimming removed 0 bases from V and 5 bases from J; junction bases left unmatched: 9. Germline lookup yields CDR1 SGHTA and CDR2 FQGNSA. General study results and limits: GvH clones surfaced in recipient marrow, some emerging earlier in ileum or blood.

The specimen comprised unstimulated CD8+ T cells sorted from spleen or lymph node cells, sampled before intestinal transplant. The sequence was obtained from a human donor who received an intestinal transplant. The J gene is TRBJ2-2, the V gene TRBV7-2, with 10 bases fitting TRBD2. In nucleotides, the CDR3 is TGTGCCAGCAGCTTAGCCGCGGGGTCTAGCGGGGGAACCGGGGAGCTGTTTTTT. Translated, it gives CASSLAAGSSGGTGELFF.